This T cell receptor beta chain came from a study of STAT5B mutations in CD4+ large granular lymphocyte leukemia. The study, taken as a whole, reports: Top patient clones used TRBV06 genes more often: 8/27 versus 2/35 in controls. Patient CD4-sorted repertoires stayed more clonal than healthy ones after leukemic-clone removal.

This CDR3 has 13 amino acids. Trimming stripped 6 bases from V and 6 bases from J, with 15 bases between. Germline CDR1 KGHSH, CDR2 LQKENI. As regards this clone: Its antigen is not identified.

Per the original methods: Lowest detectable productive clonotype frequency was 2.59 x 10-5. TCRdb's table, derived via immunoSEQ multiplex PCR, lists solely in-frame clones and lacks some. From that table come the V and J calls and clone size; the DNA was used to work out D and trimming. The profile shows approximately 27,000 clones, approximately 81% of them singletons. The gene calls are TRBV18 and TRBJ2-7, with D perhaps matching TRBD1 (7 bases). The sample was CD4+ T cells from blood buffy coats. This receptor was obtained from a human donor in good health. In nucleotides, the CDR3 is TGTGCCAGCTCCCCAGGGGGGCTCGGCGAGCAGTACTTC. It codes for CASSPGGLGEQYF.